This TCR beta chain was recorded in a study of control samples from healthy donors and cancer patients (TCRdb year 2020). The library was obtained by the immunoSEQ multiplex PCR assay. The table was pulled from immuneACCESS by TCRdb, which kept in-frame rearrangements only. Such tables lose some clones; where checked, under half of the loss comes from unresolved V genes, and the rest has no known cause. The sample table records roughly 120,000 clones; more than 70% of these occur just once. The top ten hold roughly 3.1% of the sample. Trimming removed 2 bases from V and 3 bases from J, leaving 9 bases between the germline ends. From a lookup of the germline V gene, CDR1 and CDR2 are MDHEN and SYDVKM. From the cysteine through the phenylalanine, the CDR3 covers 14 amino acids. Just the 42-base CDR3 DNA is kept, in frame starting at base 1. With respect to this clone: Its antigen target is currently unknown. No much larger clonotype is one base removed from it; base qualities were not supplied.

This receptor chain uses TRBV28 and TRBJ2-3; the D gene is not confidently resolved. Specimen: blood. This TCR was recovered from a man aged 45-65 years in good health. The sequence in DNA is TGTGCCAGCAGTTTAGTGGGGATAACAGATACGCAGTATTTT. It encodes CASSLVGITDTQYF.